The 6 T cell receptor beta chains below were found in one sample sequenced in a study of blood T cell repertoires in COVID-19. Measured with immunoSEQ multiplex PCR; TCRdb has only the in-frame clones, and not every one. The sample contains around 260,000 clones, about 81% of which appear only once. Sequencing was performed on PBMCs or T cells enriched from blood (not recorded which). The source is a man younger than 45 with acute COVID-19.

The chain uses TRBV6-1 and TRBJ1-1, with D perhaps matching TRBD1 (5 bases). Germline values: CDR1 MNHNS, CDR2 SASEGT. Trimming left V 3 bases short and J 6 bases short, with 14 bases between. This CDR3 is 14 amino acids long. The chain's CDR3 is CASSDQQGKAEAFF. CDR3 DNA: TGTGCCAGCAGTGATCAGCAGGGAAAAGCTGAAGCTTTCTTT.

This chain joins TRBV7-8 and TRBJ2-1, with 7 nucleotides matching TRBD1. The CDR3 loop spans 16 amino acids. Unmatched junction bases numbered 15, after V lost 5 bases and J lost 8 bases. Germline V lookup: CDR1 SGHVS, CDR2 FQNEAQ. In nucleotides, the CDR3 is TGTGCCAGCAGCACATCTGCCTCGACAGGGTTGGATGAGCAGTTCTTC. This translates into CASSTSASTGLDEQFF.

V is TRBV6-2 or TRBV6-3 and J is TRBJ2-2; 7 bases are shared with TRBD1. Germline V gene lookup returns CDR1 MNHEY and CDR2 SVGEGT. V lost 3 bases, J lost 4 bases, and 5 bases stayed unmatched. The CDR3 has 15 amino acids. The CDR3 DNA is TGTGCCAGCAGTTATTTTGGGACAGTCACCGGGGAGCTGTTTTTT. Protein: CASSYFGTVTGELFF.

The V gene is TRBV7-9, the J gene TRBJ2-1; 9 nucleotides agree with TRBD1. Germline trimming cut 5 bases from V and 6 bases from J; bases unmatched to any gene: 5. The CDR3 runs 14 residues. CDR1 and CDR2 from the germline V gene are SEHNR and FQNEAQ (reference sequence). The CDR3 sequence: CASSIRDRVNEQFF. CDR3 bases: TGTGCCAGCAGCATCCGGGACAGGGTCAATGAGCAGTTCTTC.

The chain has TRBV11-2 and TRBJ2-3, with 9 bases lining up with TRBD2. The V and J ends lost 5 bases and 4 bases, in that order; junction bases with no gene match: 10. The CDR3 length is 16 residues. In germline, CDR1 is SGHAT, CDR2 FQNNGV. This CDR3 is CASSRGLARRADTQYF. CDR3 in DNA: TGTGCCAGCAGCCGGGGACTAGCCCGGAGGGCAGATACGCAGTATTTT.

This clone was counted a few times. The genes are TRBV9 and TRBJ2-5, with D possibly TRBD2 on 5 matching bases. V lost 0 bases and J lost 4, with 16 bases in between. Germline CDR1 SGDLS, CDR2 YYNGEE. This CDR3 region has 16 residues. CDR3 nucleotides: TGTGCCAGCAGCGTAGCGCCTAGCAGCGGTGGAGAGACCCAGTACTTC. Its protein is CASSVAPSSGGETQYF.